This T cell receptor (beta chain) came from a study of shared clonotypes between healthy human individuals (TCRdb year 2020). With respect to the entire study: Three men and two women, aged 18 to 49 years, made up the cohort. For each donor, three plates each were used for CD4 naive and CD4 memory, two plates were used for CD8 naive, and one plate was used for CD8 memory. The study deeply sequenced blood TCR repertoires of five healthy adults to estimate repertoire size and the extent of clonotype sharing between individuals. To increase sequencing depth and limit assay-specific biases, different laboratories used diverse techniques to prepare libraries and sequence TCR repertoires. Each donor's leukapheresis produced roughly between roughly 0.85 and 9.5 billion PBMCs. What the study reported, not specific to this receptor: Pairwise subsampling indicated that sequencing depth was expected to affect the degree of clonotype sharing among donors. Only blood was sampled, and tissue TCR repertoires likely differ from those in blood. Estimated clonotype richness was generally larger for naive than for memory subsets. The genetic and exposure-history diversity represented was limited by the small number of donors. Compared with non-shared clonotypes, clonotypes shared by all four sorted-subset donors had higher generation probabilities. Rarefaction of sorted-subset datasets indicated incomplete sequencing despite the large sequencing depth. Approximately 5% of naive CD4, 3% to 4% of naive CD8, approximately 2% of memory CD4, and 0.35% to 0.4% of memory CD8 clonotypes were shared across several donors.

This clone has more than one count but fewer than ten. Its antigen is still unknown. Base qualities are not recorded, but no much larger clone differs from it by a single base. Based on the germline V gene, the CDR1 and CDR2 sequences are SQVTM and ANQGSEA. The CDR3 contains 16 residues, cysteine and phenylalanine counted. Only CDR3 DNA remains: 48 bases, in frame from the first base. V is cut back by 8 bases and J by 5 bases, with 18 bases in the junction unmatched. The donors were healthy, HIV-negative adults who had no recently reported acute infections or vaccinations. Only Caucasian adults living in Nashville, Tennessee, USA were represented among the donors. CD4+ T cells were enriched by magnetic negative selection, after which naive cells were positively selected on CD45RA and the negative fraction was taken as the memory subset. Blood was obtained by leukapheresis, after which PBMCs were separated by Ficoll-Histopaque density gradient centrifugation and cryopreserved in liquid nitrogen vapor phase. Analytical flow cytometry was used to check the purity and quantity of every magnetically sorted T cell population. Each sorted fraction had its genomic DNA isolated and then quantified by UV absorbance on a Nanodrop 2000c.

TCR CDR3 regions were amplified from genomic DNA by multiplex PCR using the deep immunoSEQ assay. Extracted genomic DNA from each cell subset was distributed evenly across all wells of several immunoSEQ 96-well plates, and each plate was treated as a replicate. For sorted subsets, approximately 210 ng of genomic DNA, equivalent to 25,000 to 35,000 T cell genomes, went into each replicate PCR. Purified libraries were measured with a Qubit 3.0 fluorometer, size-checked on a Bioanalyzer 2100, and measured again with the KAPA Library Quantification kit. A separate single-read 150-cycle Illumina NextSeq 550 flow cell was used to sequence each immunoSEQ 96-well plate. Per the authors' processing: Because the immunoSEQ output held only junctional sequences and lacked quality scores, the filtering could not match the filtering applied to full-length reads. Sequences were annotated with PyIR, a Python wrapper for IgBLAST v1.9, using IMGT germline references to assign V/J genes and CDR3. Reads with weak V/J assignments (E-value above 1e-6), missing CDR3, stop codons, out-of-frame junctions, or ambiguous translated residues were removed. V3J clonotypes were defined as sequences sharing an identical inferred V gene, J gene, and CDR3 amino acid sequence. Percentage overlap between repertoires was calculated by dividing the number of shared unique clonotypes by the size of the smaller repertoire. Repertoire richness was assessed with RTK rarefaction, the Chao1 estimator, and Recon v2.1 estimates of unobserved clonotypes. OLGA was used to compute generation probabilities for all TCRbeta clonotypes that the gDNA method yielded from a few donors. The source is immuneACCESS, and TCRdb retained only in-frame sequences with V and J called. Part of the clones is not carried over; for the studies checked, unresolved V genes explain less than half of this, and the remainder is unexplained. D and trimming come from the DNA, and the V and J calls and clone size come from that table. For this sample the table gives approximately 2,300,000 clones, of which 85% to 95% were detected only once. The top ten clonotypes cover 0.3% to 0.4% of the sample.

The sequence is built from TRBV29-1 and TRBJ1-1; 9 middle bases align to TRBD1. The clonotype originates from a man between 18 and 29 years old in good health. Some clones in this sample may be carry-over from other donors' samples. The sequencing input was naive CD4+ T cells from PBMCs. Read against the paper, the sample's cell subset or site label means: CD45RA+ positively selected. The CDR3 region: CSTKERGQGGGTEAFF. In nucleotides, the sequence is TGCAGCACGAAAGAGCGGGGACAGGGAGGCGGGACTGAAGCTTTCTTT.